These 27 T cell receptor beta chains originate from one sample sequenced in a study of regulatory T cells in long-lasting Graves disease. Time point indicated: newly diagnosed GD, antithyroid drugs for less than 3 months. PBMCs were the source of the RNA used for TCR sequencing. Libraries of TCR beta came from iRepertoire HTBI primers plus Arm-PCR of CDR3 regions. TCRdb re-called the multiplex PCR reads through MiXCR, storing one row per CDR3 protein. The table includes roughly 610,000 distinct CDR3 sequences, about 16% detected once. The same sample was also studied in work on T cells in Graves' hyperthyroidism and ophthalmopathy.

The input for sequencing was peripheral blood mononuclear cells (PBMCs), taken at new diagnosis, from a patient treated with antithyroid drugs. The origin of the receptors is a man in his late teens or twenties with Graves disease.

This clonotype was seen ten or more times. The chain employs TRBV7-3 and TRBJ2-5; D not certain. Germline values: CDR1 SGHTA, CDR2 FQGTGA. V gave up 5 bases and J gave up 6 bases, with 13 bases separating them. There are 13 residues in the CDR3. CDR3 DNA: TGTGCCAGCAGCACAAGCCCCGGGCAGACCCAGTACTTC. Its translation: CASSTSPGQTQYF.

This clonotype has ten or more counts. The J gene is TRBJ2-7, the V gene TRBV20-1; D remains unclear. V was trimmed by 3 bases and J by 3 bases, leaving 18 bases between them. This CDR3 comprises 15 residues. Germline loops: CDR1 DFQATT, CDR2 SNEGSKA (reference sequence). The CDR3 nucleotides are TGCAGTGCTAGTTCCGAAGTAGGCCGGGTCTACGAGCAGTACTTC. Translation gives CSASSEVGRVYEQYF.

This clonotype was detected ten times or more. V and J are TRBV7-9 and TRBJ2-2; TRBD2 matches 9 bases. Germline CDR1 is SEHNR and CDR2 is FQNEAQ (reference sequence). The trim removed 3 bases at V and 5 bases at J, leaving 13 bases unmatched. The CDR3 is made up of 18 amino acids. Here the CDR3 reads CASSFPATTSGRTGELFF. Written as DNA, the CDR3 is TGTGCCAGCAGCTTTCCTGCGACGACTAGCGGAAGAACCGGGGAGCTGTTTTTT.

This clonotype showed up many times. The CDR3 DNA reads as TGCAGTGCTAGACGCCGTACTGGCGGGATGGAGACCCAGTACTTC. It is translated as CSARRRTGGMETQYF. The chain carries TRBV20-1 and TRBJ2-5, with TRBD2 as a possible D gene (6 bases). The CDR3 has 15 residues. Germline CDR1 reads DFQATT; CDR2 reads SNEGSKA (reference sequence). V was clipped by 2 bases and J by 5 bases, with 18 bases between them.

As concerns this clonotype: A read error may account for a junction end that differs from germline. This chain links TRBV29-1 with TRBJ2-7; 10 nucleotides match TRBD1. The length of the CDR3 is 15 residues. Germline CDR1 SQVTM, CDR2 ANQGSEA. The CDR3: CSAETTGGAAYERYF. Written as DNA, the CDR3 is TGCAGCGCCGAGACGACAGGGGGCGCCGCCTACGAGCGGTACTTC.

A note on this clonotype: This may come from a read error, since a much larger clone is one base off. This sequence joins TRBV12-3 or TRBV12-4 and TRBJ1-1, with 7 bases that match TRBD1. CDR3 length equals 15 residues. The CDR3 loop reads CASSPHDRDPTGAFF. The CDR3 region has the DNA TGTGCCAGCAGTCCCCACGACAGGGACCCCACTGGAGCTTTCTTT.

This clonotype was seen repeatedly, ten times or more. The J gene is TRBJ2-7, the V gene TRBV2; D possibly uses TRBD1 or TRBD2 (6 bases each). CDR1 and CDR2 (germline): SNHLY, FYNNEI. V dropped 6 bases and J dropped 3 bases, with 18 bases sitting between them. The CDR3 extends over 15 amino acids. The CDR3 bases are TGTGCCAGCAGCTGGACGGGGGCCCGTCGCTACGAGCAGTACTTC. Its translation is CASSWTGARRYEQYF.

This clonotype turned up a few times. The rearrangement joins TRBV20-1 to TRBJ1-6, with D perhaps matching TRBD1 (5 bases). Trimming left V 3 bases short and J 7 bases short, with 16 bases between. Germline CDR1 is DFQATT and CDR2 is SNEGSKA (reference sequence). The CDR3 length is 15 residues. The CDR3 nucleotides are TGCAGTGCTAGCGGCTATCGGGACCGCAATTCACCCCTCCACTTT. Amino acids: CSASGYRDRNSPLHF.

This clonotype was found a few times. The chain couples TRBV9 to TRBJ1-5; 7 bases are shared with TRBD1. The CDR3 spans 14 residues. The germline gives CDR1 SGDLS, CDR2 YYNGEE. J lost 3 bases, V lost 3 bases, and 3 bases had no gene match. CDR3 coding DNA: TGTGCCAGCAGCGATGACAGGGTCAATCAGCCCCAGCATTTT. Its translation: CASSDDRVNQPQHF.

Comments on this clonotype: A far larger clone is one base from this, pointing to a likely read error. The chain combines TRBV7-9 with TRBJ1-1; 9 bases match TRBD1. Unmatched junction bases numbered 6, after V lost 4 bases and J lost 0 bases. Germline CDR1 is SEHNR and CDR2 is FQNEAQ (reference sequence). There are 16 residues in the CDR3. This chain's CDR3 is CASSSRTGVMNTEAFF. The CDR3 DNA follows: TGTGCCAGCAGCTCGCGGACAGGGGTGATGAACACTGAAGCTTTCTTT.

This clonotype has a handful of counts. CDR3 in DNA: TGCAGCTTAAATACAGGGAACACTGAAGCTTTCTTT. Translation gives CSLNTGNTEAFF. The V gene is TRBV29-1, the J gene TRBJ1-1; D is perhaps TRBD1 (5 bases). The CDR3 contains 12 residues. Trimming cost V 8 bases and J 1 base, with 11 bases left between them. Per germline, CDR1 SQVTM and CDR2 ANQGSEA.

This clonotype was seen ten or more times. The genes are TRBV2 and TRBJ2-7, with 7 bases fitting TRBD1. The CDR3 spans 14 residues. J lost 6 bases, V lost 5 bases, and 10 bases had no gene match. Germline assignment: CDR1 SNHLY and CDR2 FYNNEI. The CDR3: CASSPSTGLTEQYF. The DNA of the CDR3 is TGTGCCAGCAGTCCTTCGACAGGGCTAACCGAGCAGTACTTC.

This clonotype was observed many times. J is TRBJ1-1 and V is TRBV20-1; tentatively, D is TRBD1 (6 bases). Germline V lookup: CDR1 DFQATT, CDR2 SNEGSKA (reference sequence). The CDR3 has 14 amino acids. V shed 0 bases and J shed 10 bases, with 18 bases lying between them. The chain's CDR3 is CSARETGTNTGAFF. The CDR3 DNA reads as TGCAGTGCTAGAGAAACAGGGACGAACACGGGAGCTTTCTTT.

The V gene is TRBV29-1, the J gene TRBJ2-7; TRBD1 is a possible D gene (5 bases). Germline CDR1 and CDR2: SQVTM and ANQGSEA. Trimming stripped 4 bases from V and 2 bases from J, with 12 bases between. The length of the CDR3 is 13 residues. The CDR3 coding sequence is TGCAGCGTTGCTCAGGGTCTTACCTACGAGCAGTACTTC. This translates into CSVAQGLTYEQYF.

Ten or more counts support this clonotype. This chain uses TRBV7-9 with TRBJ2-7; D is ambiguous. This CDR3 is 14 amino acids long. The V end was cut by 5 bases, the J end by 6 bases, with 17 bases between. Per germline, CDR1 SEHNR and CDR2 FQNEAQ (reference sequence). CDR3 in DNA: TGTGCCAGCAGCGCCGACTGGGCTTTGAGCGAGCAGTACTTC. Translation: CASSADWALSEQYF.

For this clonotype: A read error may be the cause here, since a much bigger clone is one base away. The CDR3 sequence is CASSSGQITDTQYF. The CDR3 DNA reads as TGTGCCAGCAGCTCCGGACAGATCACAGATACGCAGTATTTT. The J gene is TRBJ2-3, the V gene TRBV5-4; the D gene is possibly TRBD1 (6 bases). V lost 3 bases and J lost 2, with 10 bases in between. The CDR3 covers 14 residues. Per germline, CDR1 SGHNT and CDR2 YYREEE (reference sequence).

This clonotype was detected only a few times. The chain has TRBV3-1 and TRBJ2-1; 8 bases are shared with TRBD2. The J call could be wrong; TRBJ2-5 is a better fit for the DNA end. CDR1 is LGHDT and CDR2 is YNNKEL in the germline V gene (reference sequence). The CDR3 spans 16 residues. CDR3 loop: CASSQDLGLARETQYF. The CDR3 DNA follows: TGTGCCAGCAGCCAAGATTTAGGACTAGCCCGAGAGACCCAGTACTTC.

V usage is TRBV7-9 and J usage is TRBJ2-1; 14 bases agree with TRBD2. The V gene end was trimmed by 5 bases and the J gene end by 7 bases; junction bases not matched to a gene: 31. The germline gives CDR1 SEHNR, CDR2 FQNEAQ (reference sequence). The CDR3 has 24 amino acids. CDR3 protein: CASSHSGTSGSKDSRRAKGNEQFF. As DNA, the CDR3 is TGTGCCAGCAGCCACTCCGGGACTAGCGGGAGCAAAGACTCGCGCCGAGCGAAAGGTAATGAGCAGTTCTTC.

This clonotype was detected ten times or more. The rearrangement uses TRBV7-8 and TRBJ2-5; TRBD1 matches 8 bases. The CDR3 runs 16 residues. V shed 5 bases, J shed 4 bases, and the junction held 12 bases outside the gene matches. The V gene's germline CDR1 is SGHVS and CDR2 FQNEAQ. In nucleotides, the CDR3 is TGTGCCAGCAGCCCCCTGGGGGCAGGGGGCTTAGAGACCCAGTACTTC. This encodes CASSPLGAGGLETQYF. The full variable domain, rest sourced from reference TRBV7-8 and TRBJ2-5, is GAGVSQSPRYKVAKRGQDVALRCDPISGHVSLFWYQQALGQGPEFLTYFQNEAQLDKSGLPSDRFFAERPEGSVSTLKIQRTQQEDSAVYLCASSPLGAGGLETQYFGPGTRLLVL.

This clonotype was picked up many times. The chain recombines TRBV20-1 with TRBJ2-3, with D perhaps assigned TRBD1 or TRBD2 (5 bases each). The CDR3 has 15 residues. The V end lost 0 bases, the J end lost 0 bases, and 10 bases lay between the germline ends. The germline CDR1 and CDR2 sequences are DFQATT and SNEGSKA (reference sequence). Here the CDR3 reads CSARDWGGSTDTQYF. CDR3 DNA: TGCAGTGCTAGAGATTGGGGCGGGAGCACAGATACGCAGTATTTT.

The chain has TRBV9 and TRBJ1-2; 12 nucleotides line up with TRBD1. This CDR3 is 15 amino acids long. Germline CDR1 is SGDLS and CDR2 is YYNGEE. J gave up 7 bases and V 0 bases, and 4 bases lay outside the gene matches. DNA of the CDR3: TGTGCCAGCAGCGTAGTGGGACAGGGGGCTCCTGGCTACACCTTC. Translating gives CASSVVGQGAPGYTF.

This chain uses TRBV10-3 with TRBJ2-2, with 8 bases fitting TRBD2. Germline assignment: CDR1 ENHRY and CDR2 SYGVKD. The CDR3 covers 16 residues. V lost 0 bases to trimming and J lost 5 bases; unmatched junction nucleotides: 5. The CDR3 region is CAISESRGGATGELFF. The DNA for the CDR3 is TGTGCCATCAGTGAGTCCCGGGGGGGCGCGACCGGGGAGCTGTTTTTT.

In its sample, this clonotype was seen many times. The V gene is TRBV28, the J gene TRBJ1-2, with 8 bases lining up with TRBD1. CDR1 MDHEN and CDR2 SYDVKM come from the germline V gene. This CDR3 contains 12 residues. With 7 bases clipped from V and 6 bases from J, the junction kept 4 bases outside the gene matches. The CDR3 DNA sequence: TGTGCCAGCACCAGACAGGGGCATGGCTACACCTTC. Protein: CASTRQGHGYTF.

The chain uses TRBV6-2 or TRBV6-3 and TRBJ2-7; TRBD2 agrees at 8 bases. This CDR3 spans 16 amino acids. Germline CDR1 is MNHEY and CDR2 is SVGEGT. J gave up 0 bases and V 6 bases, and 10 bases lay outside the gene matches. The CDR3 DNA reads TGTGCCAGCAGCCGCCTGAGTAGCGGGACCTCCTACGAGCAGTACTTC. Translation gives CASSRLSSGTSYEQYF.

The gene calls are TRBV30 and TRBJ1-2, with 10 bases fitting TRBD1. The CDR3 is made up of 15 amino acids. The V gene end was trimmed by 3 bases and the J gene end by 4 bases; junction bases not matched to a gene: 8. From germline, CDR1 is GTSNPN and CDR2 SVGIG (reference sequence). The CDR3 loop is CAWRDRTGGGYGYTF. CDR3 coding DNA: TGTGCCTGGAGAGACAGGACAGGGGGTGGCTATGGCTACACCTTC.

The table lists this clonotype with many counts. The chain combines TRBV27 with TRBJ2-1; 10 bases match TRBD2. The V segment lost 6 bases and the J segment 10 bases; nucleotides outside the gene matches: 15. CDR1 MNHEY and CDR2 SMNVEV come from the germline V gene (reference sequence). The CDR3 has 16 residues. CDR3 protein: CASSPGIQREGREQFF. The CDR3 region has the DNA TGTGCCAGCAGCCCCGGTATCCAGCGGGAGGGCCGGGAGCAGTTCTTC.

The table lists this clonotype with many counts. This chain uses TRBV30 with TRBJ2-5; D unresolved. CDR1 is GTSNPN, CDR2 SVGIG, per germline (reference sequence). Trimming cost V 0 bases and J 4 bases, with 6 bases left between them. The CDR3 is 12 amino acids. CDR3 in DNA: TGTGCCTGGAGTGTATACAGAGAGACCCAGTACTTC. Its translation is CAWSVYRETQYF.